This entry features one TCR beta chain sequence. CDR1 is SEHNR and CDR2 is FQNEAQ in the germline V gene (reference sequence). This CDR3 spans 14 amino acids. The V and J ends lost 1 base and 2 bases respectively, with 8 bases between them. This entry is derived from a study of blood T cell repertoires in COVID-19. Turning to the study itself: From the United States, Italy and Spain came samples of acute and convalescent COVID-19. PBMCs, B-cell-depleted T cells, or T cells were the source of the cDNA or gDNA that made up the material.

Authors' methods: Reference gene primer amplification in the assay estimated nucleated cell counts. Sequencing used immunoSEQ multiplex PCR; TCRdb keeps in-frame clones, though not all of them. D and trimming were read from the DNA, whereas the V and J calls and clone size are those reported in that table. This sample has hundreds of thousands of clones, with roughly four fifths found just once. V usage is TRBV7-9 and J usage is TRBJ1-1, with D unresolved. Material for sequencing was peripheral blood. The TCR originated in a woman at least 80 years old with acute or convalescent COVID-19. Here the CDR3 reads CASSLVAVNTEAFF. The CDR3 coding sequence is TGTGCCAGCAGCTTAGTGGCGGTTAACACTGAAGCTTTCTTT.